This T cell receptor (beta chain) was captured in a study of blood T cell repertoires in COVID-19. Across the study: COVID-19 samples from acute and convalescent phases originated in the United States, Italy and Spain. Nucleic acid was either cDNA or gDNA, and it came from T cells, B-cell-depleted T cells, or PBMCs.

Original methodology: Using reference gene primer amplification, nucleated cell counts were estimated. The assay was immunoSEQ multiplex PCR, and TCRdb's table has in-frame clones only and misses some. V and J calls and clone size are given by that table; D and trimming were obtained from the DNA. The sample consists of more than 150,000 clones, approximately 80% of them appearing once. J gave up 7 bases and V 5 bases, and 4 bases lay outside the gene matches. The CDR3 sequence is 14 residues long. CDR1 and CDR2 from the germline V gene are MGHRA and YSYEKL. The sequencing input was peripheral blood. The origin of this receptor is a human donor in a cohort sampled during active COVID-19. This sequence joins TRBV4-1 and TRBJ2-1; TRBD2 agrees at 11 bases. CDR3 DNA: TGCGCCAGCAGCTTTAGCGGGGGGGGGAATGAGCAGTTCTTC. This translates into CASSFSGGGNEQFF.